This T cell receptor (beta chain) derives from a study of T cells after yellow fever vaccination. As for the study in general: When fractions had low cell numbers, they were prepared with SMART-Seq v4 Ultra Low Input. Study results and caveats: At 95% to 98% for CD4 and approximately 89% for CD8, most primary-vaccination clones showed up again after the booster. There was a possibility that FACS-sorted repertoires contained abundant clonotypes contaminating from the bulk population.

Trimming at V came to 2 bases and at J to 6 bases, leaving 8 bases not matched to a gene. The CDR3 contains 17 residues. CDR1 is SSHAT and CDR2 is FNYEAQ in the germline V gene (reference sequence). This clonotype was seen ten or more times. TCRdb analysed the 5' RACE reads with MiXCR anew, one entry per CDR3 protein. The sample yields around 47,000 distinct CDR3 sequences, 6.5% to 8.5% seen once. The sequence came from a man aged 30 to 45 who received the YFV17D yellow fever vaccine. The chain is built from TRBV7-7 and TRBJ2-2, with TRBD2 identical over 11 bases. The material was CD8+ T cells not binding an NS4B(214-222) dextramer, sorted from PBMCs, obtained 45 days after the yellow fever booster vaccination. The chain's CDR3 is CASSLSEDSGRAGELFF. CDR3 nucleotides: TGTGCCAGCAGCTTATCGGAAGATAGCGGGAGGGCCGGGGAGCTGTTTTTT.